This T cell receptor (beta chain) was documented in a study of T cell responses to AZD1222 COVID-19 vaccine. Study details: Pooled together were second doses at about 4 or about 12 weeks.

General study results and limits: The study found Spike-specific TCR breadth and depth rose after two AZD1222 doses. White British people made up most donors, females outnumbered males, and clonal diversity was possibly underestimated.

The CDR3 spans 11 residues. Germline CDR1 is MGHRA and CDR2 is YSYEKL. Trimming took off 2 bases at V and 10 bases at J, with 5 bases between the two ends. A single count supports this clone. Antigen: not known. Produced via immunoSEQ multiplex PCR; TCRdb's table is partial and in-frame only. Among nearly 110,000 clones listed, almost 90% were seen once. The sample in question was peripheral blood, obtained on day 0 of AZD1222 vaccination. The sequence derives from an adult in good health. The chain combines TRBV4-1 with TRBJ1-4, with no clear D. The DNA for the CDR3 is TGCGCCAGCAGCCAACGTGGAAAACTGTTTTTT. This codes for CASSQRGKLFF.